This T cell receptor (beta chain) emerged from a study of blood T cell repertoires in COVID-19. Study as a whole: COVID-19 samples from acute and convalescent phases originated in the United States, Italy and Spain. T cells, B-cell-depleted T cells, or PBMCs provided the cDNA or gDNA that served as material.

The Seattle patients joined while their infection was active and were tracked longitudinally afterward. Germline CDR1 and CDR2: SGDLS and YYNGEE. The germline V and J ends were trimmed by 4 bases and 7 bases, with 18 bases remaining between them. The CDR3 has 14 amino acids. In the original workflow: Amplification from reference gene primers served as the basis for estimated nucleated cell counts. Produced via immunoSEQ multiplex PCR; TCRdb's table is partial and in-frame only. V and J calls and clone size come straight from that table; D and trimming were deduced from the DNA. The repertoire includes under 300,000 clones, 90% of them detected once, and about 2% sits in the top ten.

The TCR comes from a woman between 55 and 75 years old with COVID-19, enrolled during active disease. The sample taken for sequencing was peripheral blood. The chain couples TRBV9 to TRBJ2-7, with D maybe TRBD2 (7 bases). The CDR3 here is CASSPLGGGKEQYF. CDR3 bases: TGTGCCAGCAGCCCCCTGGGGGGGGGCAAGGAGCAGTACTTC.